This TCR beta chain comes out of a study of vaccination effects on CD4 cells after COVID-19 (dated 2022 in TCRdb). Concerning the study at large: Each participant got two doses of an mRNA SARS-CoV-2 vaccine, either BNT162b2 or mRNA-1273. In both COVID-19 convalescent patients and infection-naive vaccine recipients, the study compared SARS-CoV-2 spike-specific CD4+ TCR repertoires from before mRNA vaccination with those from after it. A total of some eleven COVID-19 convalescent patients and several SARS-CoV-2-naive healthy vaccine recipients were included in the full study. Cultures from other donors in the study were sequenced using the Oncomine TCR Beta short-read assay on an Illumina iSeq 100. What the study reported, not specific to this receptor: In healthy vaccine recipients, vaccine-induced clones were almost all SARS-CoV-2 mono-reactive, with only 1 of 255 being cross-reactive with common cold coronaviruses. The study was limited by a small number of convalescent patients and lacked early post-infection timepoints. Marked clonal contraction was observed in both infection-induced and vaccine-induced clones at late post-vaccination timepoints, consistent with waning T cell responses.

CDR3 length: 14 amino acids, cysteine to phenylalanine. Of the read, only the CDR3 DNA is kept; its 42 bases are in frame from base 1. Between the V and J ends, shortened by 3 bases and 3 bases respectively, the junction contains 10 bases. The germline V gene provides CDR1 SGHRS and CDR2 YFSETQ. About this clone itself: This clone's antigen is unknown. No much larger clone exists at a distance of one base, and base qualities are not known.

The library came from the immunoSEQ multiplex PCR assay. DNA from the cultured, isolated CD4+ T cells was subjected to TCR beta CDR3 sequencing. Per the authors' processing: Non-productive TCR sequences were removed, reads were trimmed to the CDR3 region, and CDR3s of at least 7 amino acids were retained. Antigen-specific clonotypes were identified with the MANAFEST web app by comparing expansion in peptide wells against reference cultures. Positive clones required FDR<0.05 expansion versus reference and all other wells, odds ratio above 5, and frequency above 0.1% in two replicate wells. A clonotype was called cross-reactive if it was significantly expanded both in SARS-CoV-2 spike wells and in at least one common cold coronavirus spike condition. CDR3 similarity was assessed by Levenshtein distance with the stringdist R package, and unrooted trees were built with ape in R 3.6.1. Drawn from immuneACCESS, this table holds only the in-frame rearrangements with V and J called that TCRdb kept. Clones are partly lost; checked studies trace under half to an unresolved V gene and leave the rest unexplained. V, J and clone size reflect that table, while D and trimming were determined from the DNA. The sample table lists tens of thousands of clones, 79% of them with a count of one. The biggest ten clones account for approximately 6% of the sample.

To identify antigen-specific CD4+ T cell clonotypes by their expansion, the ViraFEST assay first stimulated PBMC with viral peptide pools and then applied TCR sequencing. After more than 9 days of culture, CD4+ T cells were isolated with the EasySep CD4+ T cell isolation kit. Healthy vaccine recipients had no prior SARS-CoV-2 infection, confirmed by negative nucleocapsid antibodies before and after vaccination. Each well held two million PBMC cultured in IMDM containing about 5.4% human AB serum, 8.5 to 10 IU/ml IL-2 and gentamicin, along with about 9.3 ug/ml peptides. On days 3 and 7, half of the culture medium was replaced with fresh IL-2-containing medium. Unless noted otherwise, every peptide stimulation condition was grown in triplicate wells. Using Ficoll-Paque Plus gradient centrifugation, PBMC were separated from whole blood and then either used fresh or cryopreserved at -140C. The spike proteins of SARS-CoV-2 and of the common cold coronaviruses HCoV-NL63, HCoV-OC43 and HCoV-229E were spanned by overlapping peptide pools. Genomic DNA was extracted from cultured CD4+ T cells with the QIAamp micro DNA kit.

The V gene is TRBV5-1 and the J gene is TRBJ2-1; perhaps TRBD2 is the D gene, with 6 bases matching. The sequencing used CD4+ T cells from PBMCs cultured with HCoV-OC43 spike peptides, collected before COVID-19 vaccination. What the cell subset or site label conveys for this sample: HCoV-OC43 spike overlapping peptide pool stimulation. The receptor was isolated from a human donor who received a COVID-19 vaccine. The nucleotides read TGCGCCAGCAGCTCGGGGGATAGCTACAATGAGCAGTTCTTC. It translates to CASSSGDSYNEQFF. The CDR3 plus the reference TRBV5-1 and TRBJ2-1 genes for the other parts give the full variable domain: KAGVTQTPRYLIKTRGQQVTLSCSPISGHRSVSWYQQTPGQGLQFLFEYFSETQRNKGNFPGRFSGRQFSNSRSEMNVSTLELGDSALYLCASSSGDSYNEQFFGPGTRLTVL.